This T cell receptor (beta chain) was identified in a study of blood T cell repertoires in COVID-19. Overall study context: The analysed material was cDNA or gDNA that came from T cells, B-cell-depleted T cells, or PBMCs.

The CDR3 contains 13 residues. Losses at the gene ends were 10 bases for V and 4 bases for J; bases not matched to a gene: 5. CDR1 and CDR2 from the germline V gene are LNHDA and SQIVND (reference sequence). Sequenced by immunoSEQ multiplex PCR; TCRdb stores in-frame clones only, minus some. The sample lists about 200,000 clones; roughly nine tenths were seen once. The sample consisted of peripheral blood. This chain joins TRBV19 and TRBJ1-2; 11 nucleotides agree with TRBD1. This TCR was recovered from a woman in her seventies with acute or convalescent COVID-19. The CDR3 loop is CATRDRGSYGYTF. The CDR3 DNA reads as TGTGCCACCAGGGACAGGGGGTCCTATGGCTACACCTTC.